A single sample is the source of the 6 T cell receptor beta chains below, sequenced in a study of blood T cell repertoires in COVID-19. The table came from immunoSEQ multiplex PCR; TCRdb's copy has only in-frame clones and leaves some out. This sample has fewer than 350,000 clones, with about 86% found just once. The sample comprised peripheral blood. All receptors come from a woman in her 30s with COVID-19, enrolled during active disease.

The CDR3 DNA is TGTGCCAGTAAGCCAGGGGGAGCTAACTATGGCTACACCTTC. Protein sequence: CASKPGGANYGYTF. V is TRBV2 and J is TRBJ1-2; 7 nucleotides align to TRBD1. The CDR3 has 14 amino acids. V was clipped by 9 bases and J by 0 bases; unmatched bases: 7. In germline, CDR1 is SNHLY, CDR2 FYNNEI.

V usage is TRBV3-1 (or the pseudogene TRBV3-2) and J usage is TRBJ2-3, with 7 bases aligning to TRBD2. Germline V gene data show CDR1 as LGHDT and CDR2 as YNNKEL (reference sequence). This CDR3 has 15 residues. V was pared by 1 base and J by 3 bases, with 4 bases of the junction left unmatched. The CDR3 sequence is CASSQGGGSTDTQYF. The CDR3 DNA follows: TGTGCCAGCAGCCAAGGGGGGGGGAGTACAGATACGCAGTATTTT.

This chain joins TRBV7-9 and TRBJ1-1, with a tentative D call TRBD1 (5 bases). V was clipped by 7 bases and J by 1 base, with 13 bases between them. Per the germline V gene, CDR1 is SEHNR and CDR2 is FQNEAQ (reference sequence). This CDR3 region has 14 residues. The CDR3 protein is CASIPAGQNTEAFF. The CDR3 nucleotides are TGTGCCAGCATTCCCGCCGGACAGAACACTGAAGCTTTCTTT.

The V gene is TRBV19, the J gene TRBJ2-7; TRBD1 matches 7 bases. This CDR3 is built from 12 residues. Germline V gene lookup returns CDR1 LNHDA and CDR2 SQIVND (reference sequence). Unmatched junction bases numbered 5, after V lost 10 bases and J lost 2 bases. The CDR3 DNA sequence: TGTGCCACGGGCACAGGGGCCTACGAGCAGTACTTC. Protein product: CATGTGAYEQYF.

There are a few counts of this clone. The gene calls are TRBV5-4 and TRBJ1-6, with D possibly being TRBD1 (6 bases). Trimming shortened V by 0 bases and J by 7 bases, and 11 bases separated the two germline ends. Per germline, CDR1 SGHNT and CDR2 YYREEE (reference sequence). This CDR3 contains 15 residues. CDR3 loop: CASSLVDRRNSPLHF. In DNA form, the CDR3 reads TGTGCCAGCAGCTTGGTCGACAGGAGAAATTCACCCCTCCACTTT.

The rearrangement links TRBV7-8 to TRBJ2-1, with TRBD2 identical over 7 bases. The CDR3 is 14 residues long. Losses at the gene ends were 2 bases for V and 9 bases for J; bases not matched to a gene: 7. Germline V CDR1 and CDR2: SGHVS, FQNEAQ. This chain's CDR3 is CASSLMGGMGEQFF. CDR3 coding DNA: TGTGCCAGCAGCTTAATGGGAGGGATGGGTGAGCAGTTCTTC.